This is a list of T cell receptor beta chains from one sample in a study of T cells after yellow fever vaccination. TCRdb passed the 5' RACE reads through MiXCR, listing each CDR3 protein once. This sample yields about 25,000 distinct CDR3 sequences, of which 5.5% are seen a single time; approximately 12% belongs to the top ten. Sequencing was performed on PBMCs, either bulk or a sorted T-cell subset (CD4+, CD8+, memory, or dextramer-sorted; not recorded which), taken 15 days after the yellow fever booster vaccination. The source of these receptors is a man aged 30-40 years who received the YFV17D yellow fever vaccine. CDR3s include the opening cysteine and the closing phenylalanine or tryptophan. Fields, in order: V gene, clone size, D gene, J gene, CDR3 DNA, CDR3 protein. D genes are given only for firm matches. The size of a clone is reported for some rows only, either as once, few or many, or as a class for expanded clones.

TRBV7-8	many	TRBD2	TRBJ2-5	TGTGCCAGCAGCGAACTAGCGGGAGCATTGGAAGAGACCCAGTACTTC	CASSELAGALEETQYF
TRBV9	many	TRBD2	TRBJ2-2	TGTGCCAGCACCCAACGTCCCCAGACTAGCGGGTCGACCGGGGAGCTGTTTTTT	CASTQRPQTSGSTGELFF
TRBV12-3/TRBV12-4	many	.	TRBJ1-5	TGTGCCAGCAGTCCTCAGGGAAATCAGCCCCAGCATTTT	CASSPQGNQPQHF
TRBV4-3	many	TRBD1	TRBJ2-7	TGCGCCAGCAGCCGGGGGCTATCCGGGACAGCGGACGAGCAGTACTTC	CASSRGLSGTADEQYF
TRBV5-1	.	.	TRBJ1-2	TGCGCCAGCAGCTTTGACTCAAACTATGGCTACACCTTC	CASSFDSNYGYTF
TRBV28	many	TRBD2	TRBJ2-2	TGTGCCAGCAGGAGACTAGCGGTCGCGAACACCGGGGAGCTGTTTTTT	CASRRLAVANTGELFF
TRBV2	many	.	TRBJ1-1	TGTGCCAGCAGTGGGAGGGCCGTGAACACTGAAGCTTTCTTT	CASSGRAVNTEAFF
TRBV29-1	many	TRBD1	TRBJ2-3	TGCAGCGTTGAAAGCAGGGGGCATAGAGATACGCAGTATTTT	CSVESRGHRDTQYF
TRBV20-1	many	.	TRBJ2-7	TGCAGTGCTAGAGTCGTTAGTGGGAGGAGCGACGAGCAGTACTTC	CSARVVSGRSDEQYF
TRBV28	many	.	TRBJ2-1	TGTGCCAGCAGCGGCTACAATGAGCAGTTCTTC	CASSGYNEQFF
TRBV3-1	many	.	TRBJ2-7	TGTGCCAGCAGCCCTCTGGGATCGGGGGCTAGGGAGCAGTACTTC	CASSPLGSGAREQYF
TRBV6-1	.	TRBD1	TRBJ1-1	TGTGCCAGCAGTACCACGAGACAGGGTAGTTTTGCTTTCTTT	CASSTTRQGSFAFF
TRBV20-1	many	TRBD1	TRBJ2-1	TGCAGTGCTAGTGATCGGACCGGGACAGGGGGTTCCTACAATGAGCAGTTCTTC	CSASDRTGTGGSYNEQFF
TRBV20-1	few	TRBD1	TRBJ2-7	TGCAGTGGACAGCAGACAGGGCCTTCCTACGAGCAGTACTTC	CSGQQTGPSYEQYF
TRBV28	many	.	TRBJ2-1	TGTGCCAGCAGTTTCCGGGAGATTCGGTTCTTC	CASSFREIRFF
TRBV4-1	many	.	TRBJ2-3	TGCGCCAGCAGCCAAGACCAGCCCACAGATACGCAGTATTTT	CASSQDQPTDTQYF
TRBV29-1	many	.	TRBJ1-2	TGCAGCGTTAATATGGGGCAGGGTGAAGGCTACACCTTC	CSVNMGQGEGYTF
TRBV5-5	many	TRBD1	TRBJ2-7	TGTGCCAGCAGTCGAACTCCGGGACAGATCTACGAGCAGTACTTC	CASSRTPGQIYEQYF
TRBV7-2	many	TRBD2	TRBJ2-7	TGTGCCAGCAGCTTGGGGACTAGCGGGAGTCGCGAGCAGTACTTC	CASSLGTSGSREQYF
TRBV5-1	many	TRBD2	TRBJ2-5	TGCGCCAGCAGCGCCGGTTGGACTAGCGGCCAAGAGACCCAGTACTTC	CASSAGWTSGQETQYF
TRBV6-5	many	.	TRBJ1-2	TGTGCCAGCACCCGGAATCCGCAGGATGGCTACACCTTC	CASTRNPQDGYTF
TRBV7-2	many	.	TRBJ2-3	TGTGCCAGCAGCCAACAGGGTCTCACAGATACGCAGTATTTT	CASSQQGLTDTQYF
TRBV7-9	many	.	TRBJ2-2	TGTGCCAGCAGAGGGGGGTCCGGGAACACCGGGGAGCTGTTTTTT	CASRGGSGNTGELFF
TRBV6-5	many	TRBD1	TRBJ2-1	TGTGCCAGCAGTTTCCCCGGGACAGGGGGCAACAATGAGCAGTTCTTC	CASSFPGTGGNNEQFF
TRBV20-1	many	TRBD2	TRBJ2-3	TGCAGTGCCCTCCAACTAGCGGGCCCAGATACGCAGTATTTT	CSALQLAGPDTQYF
TRBV7-8	many	.	TRBJ1-6	TGTGCCAGCAGCTTCACCTGGACCAATAATTCACCCCTCCACTTT	CASSFTWTNNSPLHF
TRBV12-3/TRBV12-4	many	TRBD2	TRBJ2-3	TGTGCCAGCAGTTTGTCTAGCGGGAATGCAGATACGCAGTATTTT	CASSLSSGNADTQYF
TRBV20-1	few	TRBD2	TRBJ2-1	TGCAGTGCTTCTAGCGGAAACACCTACAATGAGCAGTTCTTC	CSASSGNTYNEQFF
TRBV4-3	many	.	TRBJ2-3	TGCGCCAGCAGCCAAGGTCACGAAGGGACGATGGGGGATACGCAGTATTTT	CASSQGHEGTMGDTQYF
TRBV7-6	many	.	TRBJ2-5	TGTGCCAGCAGCACTCAGGCTGGCCAAGAGACCCAGTACTTC	CASSTQAGQETQYF
TRBV18	many	.	TRBJ2-1	TGTGCCAGCTCACTGACAGAGGGGGTTGAGCAGTTCTTC	CASSLTEGVEQFF
TRBV29-1	many	.	TRBJ2-7	TGCAGCGTCTTGGACAGGGCGGCGAACGGTGACTGGCGGGGGTACGAGCAGTACTTC	CSVLDRAANGDWRGYEQYF
TRBV10-3	many	.	TRBJ2-2	TGTGCCATCAGTGATAGGACAAACTGGACCGGGGAGCTGTTTTTT	CAISDRTNWTGELFF
TRBV12-3/TRBV12-4	many	.	TRBJ2-2	TGTGCCAGCAGTTTAAGTGCAGGAACCGGGGAGCTGTTTTTT	CASSLSAGTGELFF
TRBV7-3	many	.	TRBJ1-1	TGTGCCAGCAGCTTAACCCCGTCCACTGAAGCTTTCTTT	CASSLTPSTEAFF
TRBV29-1	many	TRBD1	TRBJ2-7	TGCAGCGTTGCGAGGGGGACGGGCGGGACAGGGGCCCTACCGACCTACGAGCAGTACTTC	CSVARGTGGTGALPTYEQYF
TRBV7-2	many	TRBD2	TRBJ2-3	TGTGCCAGCAGTTCCTCCGGCGGGAGCTCAGATACGCAGTATTTT	CASSSSGGSSDTQYF
TRBV3-1	many	TRBD1	TRBJ1-2	TGTGCCAGCAGCACACGGACAGGGGGAATCTATGGCTACACCTTC	CASSTRTGGIYGYTF
TRBV30	many	.	TRBJ2-3	TGTGCCTGGAGTGTACCCGGATCAAGCACAGATACGCAGTATTTT	CAWSVPGSSTDTQYF
TRBV20-1	many	.	TRBJ1-6	TGCAGTGCTAGCTATCGGGCAAATTCACCCCTCCACTTT	CSASYRANSPLHF
TRBV20-1	many	.	TRBJ1-4	TGCAGTGCTAGCAGAGTGGGGTGGGAAAAACTGTTTTTT	CSASRVGWEKLFF
TRBV19	many	TRBD1	TRBJ2-2	TGTGCCAGTAGTTCGGAGGGACAGGGGGCAATCGGGGAGCTGTTTTTT	CASSSEGQGAIGELFF
TRBV19	many	TRBD2	TRBJ2-7	TGTGCCAGTAGTATCACCGGGGGGAGCTCCTACGAGCAGTACTTC	CASSITGGSSYEQYF
TRBV6-4	many	TRBD2	TRBJ2-1	TGTGCCAGCAGCCTAGCGGGAAGCAATGAGCAGTTCTTC	CASSLAGSNEQFF
TRBV4-3	many	.	TRBJ2-7	TGCGCCAGCAGCCAGGCCCGCCCAGGTACGGGCTCCTACGAGCAGTACTTC	CASSQARPGTGSYEQYF
TRBV5-1	many	.	TRBJ1-1	TGCGCCAGCAGCTTTCAAGAAGGCACTGAAGCTTTCTTT	CASSFQEGTEAFF
TRBV20-1	many	.	TRBJ2-5	TGCAGTGCTAGAGTCGTCCAAGAGACCCAGTACTTC	CSARVVQETQYF
TRBV5-1	many	.	TRBJ2-1	TGCGCCAGCAGCTTGGGGCAGCACCTCAATGAGCAGTTCTTC	CASSLGQHLNEQFF
TRBV7-9	many	.	TRBJ2-5	TGTGCCAGCAGCTTAAAGGAAGAGACCCAGTACTTC	CASSLKEETQYF
TRBV5-1	many	TRBD2	TRBJ2-7	TGCGCCAGCAGCATGGGACTAGCGGGGTACGAGCAGTACTTC	CASSMGLAGYEQYF
TRBV13	many	TRBD1	TRBJ2-7	TGTGCCAGCAGCTTAACGCTGGGACAGGGTATCAACGAGCAGTACTTC	CASSLTLGQGINEQYF
TRBV12-3/TRBV12-4	many	TRBD1	TRBJ2-1	TGTGCCAGCAGCCGTCGGACAGGGGGGGAGCAGTTCTTC	CASSRRTGGEQFF
TRBV10-1	many	.	TRBJ2-3	TGCGCCAGCAGTGAGATGGCTGGCGGATCAGATACGCAGTATTTT	CASSEMAGGSDTQYF
TRBV6-1	many	TRBD2	TRBJ2-7	TGTGCCAGCAGTCCTAGCGGGCACGGTGGCTACGAGCAGTACTTC	CASSPSGHGGYEQYF
TRBV5-6	many	.	TRBJ2-5	TGTGCCAGCAGCTCCTCCACTGACACCCAAGAGACCCAGTACTTC	CASSSSTDTQETQYF
TRBV10-3	many	.	TRBJ1-4	TGTGCCATTGGAACAGGGCCGAGTGAAAAACTGTTTTTT	CAIGTGPSEKLFF
TRBV19	many	.	TRBJ2-7	TGTGCCAGTAGCCGAGGCATCGACGGGAGCTCCTACGAGCAGTACTTC	CASSRGIDGSSYEQYF
TRBV20-1	few	.	TRBJ1-2	TGCAGTGCTTTTCAGAGAGGGGCGGATGGCTACACCTTC	CSAFQRGADGYTF
TRBV21-1	many	.	TRBJ2-5	TGTGCCAGCAGCACTAGCGTTCCTCAAGAGACCCAGTACTTC	CASSTSVPQETQYF